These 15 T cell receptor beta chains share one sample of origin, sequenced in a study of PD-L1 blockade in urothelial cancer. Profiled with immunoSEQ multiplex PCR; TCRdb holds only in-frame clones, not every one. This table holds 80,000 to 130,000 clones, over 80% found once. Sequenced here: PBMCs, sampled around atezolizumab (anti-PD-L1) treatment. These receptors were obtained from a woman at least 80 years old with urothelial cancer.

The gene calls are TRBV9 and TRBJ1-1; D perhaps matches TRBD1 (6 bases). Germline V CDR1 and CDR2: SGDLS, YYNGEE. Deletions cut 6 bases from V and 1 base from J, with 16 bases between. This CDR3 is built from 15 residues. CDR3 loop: CASTPAGAGNTEAFF. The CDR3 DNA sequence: TGTGCCAGCACCCCCGCGGGGGCAGGGAACACTGAAGCTTTCTTT.

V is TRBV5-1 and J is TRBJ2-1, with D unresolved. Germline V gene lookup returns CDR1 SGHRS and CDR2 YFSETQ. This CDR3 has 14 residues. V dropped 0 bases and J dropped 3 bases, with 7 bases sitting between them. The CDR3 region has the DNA TGCGCCAGCAGCTTGGGGGCAGGCTACAATGAGCAGTTCTTC. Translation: CASSLGAGYNEQFF.

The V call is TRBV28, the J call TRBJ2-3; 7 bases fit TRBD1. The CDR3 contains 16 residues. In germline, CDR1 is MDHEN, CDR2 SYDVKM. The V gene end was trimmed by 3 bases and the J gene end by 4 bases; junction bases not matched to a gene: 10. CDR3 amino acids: CASSLGNRGIADTQYF. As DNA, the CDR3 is TGTGCCAGCAGTTTGGGGAACAGGGGAATAGCAGATACGCAGTATTTT.

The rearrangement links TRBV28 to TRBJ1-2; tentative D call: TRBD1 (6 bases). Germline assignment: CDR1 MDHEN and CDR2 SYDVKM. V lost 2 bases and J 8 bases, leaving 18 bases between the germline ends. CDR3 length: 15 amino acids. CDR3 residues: CASSLGLATGTGYTF. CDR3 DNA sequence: TGTGCCAGCAGTTTAGGTCTTGCAACAGGGACGGGCTACACCTTC.

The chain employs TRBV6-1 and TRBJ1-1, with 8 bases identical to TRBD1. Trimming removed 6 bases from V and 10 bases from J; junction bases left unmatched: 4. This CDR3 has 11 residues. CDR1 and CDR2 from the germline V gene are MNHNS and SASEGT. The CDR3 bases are TGTGCCAGCAGCGAGGACAGGGCAGCTTTCTTT. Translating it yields CASSEDRAAFF.

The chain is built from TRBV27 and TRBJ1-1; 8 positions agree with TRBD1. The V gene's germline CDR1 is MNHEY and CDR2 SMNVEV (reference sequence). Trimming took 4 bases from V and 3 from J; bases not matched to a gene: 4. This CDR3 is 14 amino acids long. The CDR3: CASSWGQVDTEAFF. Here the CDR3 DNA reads TGTGCCAGCAGTTGGGGACAGGTAGACACTGAAGCTTTCTTT.

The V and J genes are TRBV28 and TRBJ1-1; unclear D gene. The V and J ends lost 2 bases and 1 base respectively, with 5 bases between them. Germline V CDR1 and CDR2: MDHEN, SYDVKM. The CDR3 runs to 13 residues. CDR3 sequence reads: CASSLVRNTEAFF. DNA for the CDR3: TGTGCCAGCAGTTTAGTGAGGAACACTGAAGCTTTCTTT. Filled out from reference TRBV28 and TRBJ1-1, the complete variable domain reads DVKVTQSSRYLVKRTGEKVFLECVQDMDHENMFWYRQDPGLGLRLIYFSYDVKMKEKGDIPEGYSVSREKKERFSLILESASTNQTSMYLCASSLVRNTEAFFGQGTRLTVV.

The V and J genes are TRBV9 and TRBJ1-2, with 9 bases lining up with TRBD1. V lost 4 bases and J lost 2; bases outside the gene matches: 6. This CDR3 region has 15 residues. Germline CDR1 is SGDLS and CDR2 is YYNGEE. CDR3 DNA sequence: TGTGCCAGCAGCTCCGGGGGGACAGGGAACTATGGCTACACCTTC. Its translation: CASSSGGTGNYGYTF.

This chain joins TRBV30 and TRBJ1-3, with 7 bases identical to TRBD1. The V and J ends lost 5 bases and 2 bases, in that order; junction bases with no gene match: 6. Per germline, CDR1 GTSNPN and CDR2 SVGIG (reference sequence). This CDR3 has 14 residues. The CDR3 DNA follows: TGTGCCTGGGGTGGGACAGACGCTGGAAACACCATATATTTT. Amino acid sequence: CAWGGTDAGNTIYF. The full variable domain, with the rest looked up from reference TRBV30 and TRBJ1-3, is SQTIHQWPATLVQPVGSPLSLECTVEGTSNPNLYWYRQAAGRGLQLLFYSVGIGQISSEVPQNLSASRPQDRQFILSSKKLLLSDSGFYLCAWGGTDAGNTIYFGEGSWLTVV.

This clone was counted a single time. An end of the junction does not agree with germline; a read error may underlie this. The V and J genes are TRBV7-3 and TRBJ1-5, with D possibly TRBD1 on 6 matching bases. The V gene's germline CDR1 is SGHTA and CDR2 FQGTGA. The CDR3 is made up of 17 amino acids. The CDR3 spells CASSLTGTPNSNQPQHF. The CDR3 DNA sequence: TGTGCCAGCAGCCTAACCGGGACACCAAATAGCAATCAGCCCCAGCATTTT.

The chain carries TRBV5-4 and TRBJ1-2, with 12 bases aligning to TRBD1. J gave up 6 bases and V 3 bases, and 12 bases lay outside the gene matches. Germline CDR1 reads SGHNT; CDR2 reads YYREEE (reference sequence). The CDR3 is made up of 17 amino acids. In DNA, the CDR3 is TGTGCCAGCAGCTCCGGGACAGGGGGCGCGGGCTCTCATGGCTACACCTTC. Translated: CASSSGTGGAGSHGYTF.

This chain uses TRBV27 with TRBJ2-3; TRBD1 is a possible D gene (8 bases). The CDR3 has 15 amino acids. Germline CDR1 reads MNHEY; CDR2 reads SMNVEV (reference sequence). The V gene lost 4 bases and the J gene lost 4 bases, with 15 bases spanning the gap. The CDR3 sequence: CASSSWTGRADTQYF. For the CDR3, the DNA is TGTGCCAGCAGTTCATGGACAGGGAGGGCAGATACGCAGTATTTT.

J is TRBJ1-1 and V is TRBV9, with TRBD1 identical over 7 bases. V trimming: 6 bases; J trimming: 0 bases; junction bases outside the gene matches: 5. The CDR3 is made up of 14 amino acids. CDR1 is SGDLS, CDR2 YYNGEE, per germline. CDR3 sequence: CASNPGTVNTEAFF. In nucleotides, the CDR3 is TGTGCCAGCAACCCCGGGACAGTGAACACTGAAGCTTTCTTT.

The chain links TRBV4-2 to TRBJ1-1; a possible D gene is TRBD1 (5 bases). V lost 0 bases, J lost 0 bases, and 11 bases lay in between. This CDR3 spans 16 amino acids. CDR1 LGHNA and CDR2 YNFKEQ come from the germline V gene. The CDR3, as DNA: TGTGCCAGCAGCCAAGATCAGGGCAGGATGAACACTGAAGCTTTCTTT. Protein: CASSQDQGRMNTEAFF.

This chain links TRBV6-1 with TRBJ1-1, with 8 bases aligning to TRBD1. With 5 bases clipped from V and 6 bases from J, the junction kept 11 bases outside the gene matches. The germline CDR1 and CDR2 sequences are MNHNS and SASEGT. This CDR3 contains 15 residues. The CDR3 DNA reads TGTGCCAGCAGTTTTCGAGGACAGGGTGGGTCTGAAGCTTTCTTT. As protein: CASSFRGQGGSEAFF.